This T cell receptor (beta chain) comes out of a study of sequential checkpoint blockade in melanoma. Study context: DNA from 70 to 95 pretreatment tumor samples underwent TCRβ immunosequencing. About two dozen patients had matched tumor biopsies before treatment and at week 13 after nivolumab or ipilimumab alone. Study-wide results and caveats: For nivolumab-first patients, baseline tumor clonality was associated with response.

This CDR3 has 14 residues. The germline V and J ends were trimmed by 2 bases and 8 bases, with 12 bases remaining between them. Per germline, CDR1 MGHDK and CDR2 SYGVNS. Noted treatment: randomized to nivolumab then ipilimumab (arm A) or the reverse (arm B). Patients had received no earlier DNA-damaging chemotherapy. As concerns this clone: Its specificity is unknown.

Produced via immunoSEQ multiplex PCR; TCRdb's table is partial and in-frame only. The sample yields some 7,200 clones, roughly 22% seen once. This TCR was sampled from a human donor with melanoma. The gene calls are TRBV25-1 and TRBJ2-2; D is perhaps TRBD1 (6 bases). This material consisted of tumor tissue (inferred from file names), taken from a patient given nivolumab and ipilimumab in sequence. CDR3: CASSERNRDGELFF. In DNA, the CDR3 is TGTGCCAGCAGTGAACGAAACAGGGATGGGGAGCTGTTTTTT.